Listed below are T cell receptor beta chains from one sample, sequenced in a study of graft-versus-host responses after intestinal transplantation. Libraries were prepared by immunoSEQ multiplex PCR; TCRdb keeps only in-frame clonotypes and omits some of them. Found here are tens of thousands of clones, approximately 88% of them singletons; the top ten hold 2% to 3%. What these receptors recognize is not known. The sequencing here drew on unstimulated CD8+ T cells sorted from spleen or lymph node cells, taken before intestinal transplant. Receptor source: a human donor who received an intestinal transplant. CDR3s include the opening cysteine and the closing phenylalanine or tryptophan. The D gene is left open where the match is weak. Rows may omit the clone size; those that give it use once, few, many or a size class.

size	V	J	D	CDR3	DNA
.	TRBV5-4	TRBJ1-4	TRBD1	CASSIGQGVGYEKLFF	TGTGCCAGCAGCATTGGACAGGGGGTTGGTTATGAAAAACTGTTTTTT
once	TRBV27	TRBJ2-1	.	CASSFSSENEQFF	TGTGCCAGCAGTTTTTCTAGCGAAAATGAGCAGTTCTTC
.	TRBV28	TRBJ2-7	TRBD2	CASSPSGDSYEQYF	TGTGCCAGCAGTCCTAGCGGGGACTCCTACGAGCAGTACTTC
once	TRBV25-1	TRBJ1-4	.	CASSELWEAQGGEKLFF	TGTGCCAGCAGTGAATTGTGGGAAGCGCAGGGTGGTGAAAAACTGTTTTTT
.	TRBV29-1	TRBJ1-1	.	CSVAGGNRDTEAFF	TGCAGCGTTGCGGGGGGCAATAGGGACACTGAAGCTTTCTTT
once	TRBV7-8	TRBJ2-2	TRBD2	CASSLARSGSLSAGELFF	TGTGCCAGCAGCTTAGCGAGAAGCGGGAGTCTTAGTGCCGGGGAGCTGTTTTTT
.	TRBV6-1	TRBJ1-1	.	CASSGGEAFF	TGTGCCAGCAGTGGGGGCGAAGCTTTCTTT
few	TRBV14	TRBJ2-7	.	CASSLGDRDWKSYEQYF	TGTGCCAGCAGCCTAGGGGACCGGGACTGGAAAAGCTACGAGCAGTACTTC
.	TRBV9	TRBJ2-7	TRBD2	CASSDQGGSGSSPYEQYF	TGTGCCAGCAGCGACCAAGGCGGTAGCGGGAGTAGTCCCTACGAGCAGTACTTC
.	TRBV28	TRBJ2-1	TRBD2	CASSLRGGLAGDNEQFF	TGTGCCAGCAGTCTCCGGGGGGGGCTAGCGGGGGACAATGAGCAGTTCTTC
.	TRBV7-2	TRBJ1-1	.	CASSLPGNTEAFF	TGTGCCAGCAGCTTACCGGGGAACACTGAAGCTTTCTTT
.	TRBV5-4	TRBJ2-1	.	CASSFLGGSYNEQFF	TGTGCCAGCAGCTTCCTAGGGGGCTCCTACAATGAGCAGTTCTTC
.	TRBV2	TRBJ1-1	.	CASSVGDREAFF	TGTGCCAGCAGTGTGGGCGATAGGGAAGCTTTCTTT
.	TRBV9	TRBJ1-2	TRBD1	CASSLGQGTTNYGYTF	TGTGCCAGCAGCCTGGGACAGGGGACGACTAACTATGGCTACACCTTC
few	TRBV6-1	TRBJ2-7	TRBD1	CASSEIRGQGWDEQYF	TGTGCCAGCAGTGAAATTAGGGGACAGGGTTGGGACGAGCAGTACTTC
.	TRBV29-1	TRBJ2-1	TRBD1	CSVVTGATSYNEQFF	TGCAGCGTCGTTACAGGGGCGACCTCCTACAATGAGCAGTTCTTC
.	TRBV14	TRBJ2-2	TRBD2	CASSQVGGSLTGELFF	TGTGCCAGCAGCCAAGTGGGCGGGAGTCTCACCGGGGAGCTGTTTTTT
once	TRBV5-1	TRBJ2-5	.	CASSLEAAVQETQYF	TGCGCCAGCAGCTTGGAAGCGGCGGTACAAGAGACCCAGTACTTC
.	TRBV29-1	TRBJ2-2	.	CSVEGTESTTNTGELFF	TGCAGCGTTGAAGGAACGGAGTCTACAACGAACACCGGGGAGCTGTTTTTT
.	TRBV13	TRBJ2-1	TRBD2	CASDARGTSGSNEQFF	TGTGCCAGCGACGCCCGGGGGACTAGCGGGAGCAATGAGCAGTTCTTC
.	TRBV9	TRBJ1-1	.	CASSVGSVNTEAFF	TGTGCCAGCAGCGTAGGTTCTGTGAACACTGAAGCTTTCTTT
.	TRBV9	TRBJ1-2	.	CASSGSPTGRDNGYTF	TGTGCCAGCAGCGGAAGCCCTACGGGTAGGGACAATGGCTACACCTTC
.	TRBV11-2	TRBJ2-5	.	CASSPAGYGQETQYF	TGTGCCAGCAGCCCGGCAGGCTACGGCCAAGAGACCCAGTACTTC
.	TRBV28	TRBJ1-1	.	CASSAGRAEAFF	TGTGCCAGCAGTGCAGGGAGGGCTGAAGCTTTCTTT
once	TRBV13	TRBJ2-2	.	CASSLGGRGYAGELFF	TGTGCCAGCAGCTTAGGCGGACGGGGATACGCCGGGGAGCTGTTTTTT
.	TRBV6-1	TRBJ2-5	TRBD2	CASSVPPGTTRGASGEQYF	TGTGCCAGCAGTGTACCTCCAGGGACTACGCGGGGCGCATCCGGGGAGCAGTACTTC
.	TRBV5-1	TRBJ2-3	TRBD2	CASSLGAGSTDTQYF	TGCGCCAGCAGCTTGGGAGCGGGAAGTACAGATACGCAGTATTTT
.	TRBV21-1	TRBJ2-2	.	CASSKDRRNTGELFF	TGTGCCAGCAGCAAGGATAGGAGGAACACCGGGGAGCTGTTTTTT
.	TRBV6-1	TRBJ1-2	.	CASSEGQNYGYTF	TGTGCCAGCAGTGAAGGACAGAACTATGGCTACACCTTC
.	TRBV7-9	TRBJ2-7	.	CASSLGTHYEQYF	TGTGCCAGCAGCTTAGGGACACACTACGAGCAGTACTTC
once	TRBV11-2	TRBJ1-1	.	CASSQGPRRLFF	TGTGCCAGCAGCCAGGGGCCCCGGCGACTGTTCTTT
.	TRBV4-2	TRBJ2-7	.	CASSQDGGRVSYEQYF	TGTGCCAGCAGCCAAGATGGGGGCAGGGTGTCCTACGAGCAGTACTTC
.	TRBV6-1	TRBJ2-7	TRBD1	CASRNGQGSYEQYF	TGTGCCAGCAGGAATGGACAGGGGTCCTACGAGCAGTACTTC
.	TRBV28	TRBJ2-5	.	CASSLSYRQETQYF	TGTGCCAGCAGTTTAAGTTACAGGCAAGAGACCCAGTACTTC
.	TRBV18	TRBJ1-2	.	CASSLRGNLMAFSRGYTF	TGTGCCAGCTCACTACGGGGAAACCTGATGGCTTTTAGTCGTGGCTACACCTTC
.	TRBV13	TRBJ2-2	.	CASSSTGGQEDTGELFF	TGTGCCAGCAGCTCCACGGGGGGACAGGAGGACACCGGGGAGCTGTTTTTT
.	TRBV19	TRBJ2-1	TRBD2	CASRDSAGGVMNEQFF	TGTGCCAGTAGGGATAGCGCGGGGGGTGTGATGAATGAGCAGTTCTTC
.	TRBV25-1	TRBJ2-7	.	CASSDGGLHEQYF	TGTGCCAGCAGTGATGGAGGTCTGCACGAGCAGTACTTC
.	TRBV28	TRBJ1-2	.	CASSLGTSYGYTF	TGTGCCAGCAGTTTAGGCACGTCCTATGGCTACACCTTC
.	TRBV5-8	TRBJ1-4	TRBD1	CASRIQGQEKLFF	TGTGCCAGCCGGATTCAGGGACAGGAAAAACTGTTTTTT
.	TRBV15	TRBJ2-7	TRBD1	CATSRGQVREQYF	TGTGCCACCAGCAGGGGACAGGTCCGGGAGCAGTACTTC
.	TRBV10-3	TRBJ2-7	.	CAISESGEAEVRVEQYF	TGTGCCATCAGTGAGTCGGGGGAGGCCGAAGTTCGCGTCGAGCAGTACTTC
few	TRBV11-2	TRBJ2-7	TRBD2	CASSSRTSGSPPGPYEQYF	TGTGCCAGCAGCTCCCGGACTAGCGGGAGCCCTCCAGGTCCTTACGAGCAGTACTTC
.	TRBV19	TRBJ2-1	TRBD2	CASSTTSGERMQFF	TGTGCCAGTAGTACGACTAGCGGGGAAAGGATGCAGTTCTTC
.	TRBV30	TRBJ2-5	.	CASPKDRGAQETQYF	TGTGCCTCCCCGAAGGATCGCGGAGCCCAAGAGACCCAGTACTTC
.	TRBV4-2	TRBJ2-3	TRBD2	CASSQDIAGGVTDTQYF	TGTGCCAGCAGCCAAGATATAGCGGGAGGGGTCACAGATACGCAGTATTTT
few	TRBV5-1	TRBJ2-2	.	CASRPQEAGTGELFF	TGCGCCAGCAGACCTCAGGAGGCGGGCACCGGGGAGCTGTTTTTT
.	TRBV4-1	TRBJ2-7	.	CASSHAGFPYEQYF	TGCGCCAGCAGCCATGCAGGGTTCCCCTACGAGCAGTACTTC
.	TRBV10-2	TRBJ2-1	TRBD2	CASSDKAGLSYNEQFF	TGCGCCAGCAGTGATAAAGCGGGACTCTCCTACAATGAGCAGTTCTTC
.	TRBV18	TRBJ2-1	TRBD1	CASSPGQGSDEQFF	TGTGCCAGCTCCCCGGGACAGGGGAGCGATGAGCAGTTCTTC
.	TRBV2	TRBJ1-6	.	CASSEYASSYNSPLHF	TGTGCCAGCAGTGAATACGCGAGCTCCTATAATTCACCCCTCCACTTT
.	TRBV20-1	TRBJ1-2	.	CSASLYGYTF	TGCAGTGCTAGCCTATATGGCTACACCTTC
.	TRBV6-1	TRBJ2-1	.	CASSASPWDEQFF	TGTGCCAGCAGTGCTAGCCCGTGGGATGAGCAGTTCTTC
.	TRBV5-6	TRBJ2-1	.	CASSLATYNEQFF	TGTGCCAGCAGCTTGGCCACCTACAATGAGCAGTTCTTC
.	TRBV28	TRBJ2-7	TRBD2	CASSLDGTSGSYEQYF	TGTGCCAGCAGCTTAGACGGGACTAGCGGGTCCTACGAGCAGTACTTC
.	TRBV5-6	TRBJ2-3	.	CASSLAGSDTQYF	TGTGCCAGCAGCTTGGCAGGGTCAGATACGCAGTATTTT
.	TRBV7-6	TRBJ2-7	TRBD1	CASSRRGGTGAYEQYF	TGTGCCAGCAGCCGACGGGGGGGGACAGGGGCTTACGAGCAGTACTTC
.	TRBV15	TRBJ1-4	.	CATSAIGGVGENEKLFF	TGTGCCACCAGCGCAATAGGGGGGGTGGGGGAAAATGAAAAACTGTTTTTT
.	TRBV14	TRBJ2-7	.	CASSQDLLLPYEQYF	TGTGCCAGCAGCCAAGATCTCCTCCTCCCCTACGAGCAGTACTTC